This is a list of T cell receptor beta chains from one sample in a study of T cell repertoires in cytomegalovirus infection. Their antigens remain unidentified. TCRdb passed the reads through MiXCR, listing each CDR3 protein once. Of roughly 170,000 distinct CDR3 sequences in the sample, about 22% were seen once. Sequencing was performed on CD8+ T cells from cultured PBMCs, taken from culture after CMV antigen stimulation. These receptor sequences come from a human donor in good health (CMV status not recorded). Some clones in this sample may be carry-over from other donors' samples. The conserved cysteine and the conserved F or W are not part of the CDR3 here. Size is stated for part of the rows, as once, few or many counts, or as a class when the clone is expanded.

length	size	V	CDR3
14	few	TRBV7-8	ASSLEARSSYNEQF
13	-	TRBV9	ASSVGKDRGTEAF
12	-	TRBV6-5	ASSYAQFTDTQY
14	few	TRBV9	ASSVGEFSYNSPLH
13	-	TRBV19	ASSIRQIANYGYT
13	-	TRBV5-6	ASSLLSRGDQPQH
11	few	TRBV27	ASSSQGAQVYT
13	few	TRBV7-9	ASSLSVSSYNEQF
14	-	TRBV7-9	ASIGPLSSVRPEAF
14	few	TRBV6-2/TRBV6-3	ASSYDDDRGEDTQY
9	-	TRBV12-3/TRBV12-4	ASSWTDGYT
12	-	TRBV5-6	ASSLVRSGQPQH
13	-	TRBV7-2	ASSLTPTGVAGYT
14	-	TRBV7-9	ASSPPGRGLRDEQF
13	-	TRBV7-6	ASSPGTGEADTQY
10	few	TRBV4-2	ASSQGGADKF
11	few	TRBV12-3/TRBV12-4	ASSRGPRYGYT
14	few	TRBV7-7	ASSLENSAGQNEQF
13	-	TRBV12-3/TRBV12-4	ASSNPSGGYNEQF
13	few	TRBV7-2	ASSARDTLNTEAF
9	few	TRBV2	ASQEGNGYT
9	-	TRBV7-9	ASSSALKQF
12	-	TRBV6-1	ASSGQGSSYEQY
11	-	TRBV27	ASGTGGTSPLH
13	few	TRBV7-2	ASSLDLRVQETQY
11	-	TRBV6-4	ASSETDYTEAF
14	-	TRBV7-2	ASSRIQTGIGYEQY
13	few	TRBV20-1	SAEAPLSSGNTIY
13	-	TRBV7-9	ASSLGTEFTDTQY
12	few	TRBV12-3/TRBV12-4	ASSFGGQAYEQY
12	-	TRBV12-3/TRBV12-4	ASSKTGSNQPQH
12	few	TRBV15	ATSSNRGGTEAF
14	-	TRBV7-9	ASSIPRTGPNTEAF
12	-	TRBV12-5	ASGSPGGRYGYT
14	-	TRBV6-5	ASSPRTGVATYEQY
14	few	TRBV7-2	ASSLGTSGTYNEQF
12	-	TRBV2	ASSDSAGITEAF
13	many	TRBV27	ASSLYGGGGNTIY
14	few	TRBV27	ASSSLQGTLNQPQH
16	-	TRBV7-2	ASSRPGRDPSNAETQY
15	few	TRBV5-5	ASSKTSGGAPGHEQF
13	few	TRBV6-6	ASTATGYPNEKLF
14	many	TRBV4-3	ASSPRYSKSYNEQF
16	few	TRBV7-9	ASSLGGSELSGANVLT
13	few	TRBV12-3/TRBV12-4	ASGTPGPRRTEAF
12	many	TRBV2	ASSNAGPLRGYT
11	-	TRBV7-6	ASTPPPQQEAF
13	few	TRBV11-2	ASSFRTGVSYEQY
13	few	TRBV19	ASSIVDRVRTEAF
13	once	TRBV6-2/TRBV6-3	ASRHLAGPSYEQY